The next 12 T cell receptor beta chains were all read from a single sample in a study of T cells in Graves' hyperthyroidism and ophthalmopathy. TCR beta CDR3 regions were amplified from RNA. The primer set for the first-round RT-PCR of the TCR CDR3 was HTBI. MiXCR was run by TCRdb on the multiplex PCR reads, yielding one entry per CDR3 protein. The data contain about 700,000 distinct CDR3 sequences, 12% to 15% of them singletons. The sample consisted of blood. These receptors were collected from a woman younger than 30 with Graves' hyperthyroidism.

This clonotype was seen a handful of times. The chain uses TRBV28 and TRBJ2-7; 12 bases fit TRBD1. The junction had 7 bases not matched to a gene; V was cut back by 6 bases and J by 4 bases. The CDR3 covers 15 residues. The germline V gene has CDR1 MDHEN and CDR2 SYDVKM. In DNA form, the CDR3 reads TGTGCCAGCAGATTGGGGACAGGGGGCTATTACGAGCAGTACTTC. This gives the protein CASRLGTGGYYEQYF.

This clonotype showed up many times. The chain is built from TRBV7-2 and TRBJ2-5, with D tentatively TRBD1 (5 bases). Trimming shortened V by 3 bases and J by 4 bases, and 12 bases separated the two germline ends. CDR3 length: 14 amino acids. In germline, CDR1 is SGHTA, CDR2 FQGNSA. CDR3 sequence: CASSLAGKGETQYF. Here the CDR3 DNA reads TGTGCCAGCAGCTTGGCAGGGAAAGGAGAGACCCAGTACTTC.

This clonotype turned up a few times. The chain joins TRBV27 to TRBJ1-6; D possibly corresponds to TRBD1 (5 bases). Trimming took off 5 bases at V and 1 base at J, with 9 bases between the two ends. The CDR3 covers 15 residues. CDR1 is MNHEY and CDR2 is SMNVEV in the germline V gene (reference sequence). DNA for the CDR3: TGTGCCAGCAGTCCCCGACAGTCCTATAATTCACCCCTCCACTTT. Protein sequence: CASSPRQSYNSPLHF.

This clonotype has a count of ten or more. The genes are TRBV6-1 and TRBJ2-3; no definite D call. Trimming took 7 bases from V and 8 from J, leaving 16 bases between them. CDR3 length equals 13 residues. Germline loops: CDR1 MNHNS, CDR2 SASEGT. CDR3 in amino acids: CASTSPPSFTQYF. The CDR3 nucleotides read TGTGCCAGCACCTCGCCTCCTAGTTTTACGCAGTATTTT.

This clonotype was seen at least ten times. The genes are TRBV18 and TRBJ2-5, with D tentatively TRBD2 (5 bases). The CDR3 is made up of 13 amino acids. The V end was cut by 5 bases, the J end by 2 bases, with 9 bases between. Germline V gene lookup returns CDR1 KGHSH and CDR2 LQKENI. CDR3 protein: CASSDGLQETQYF. The CDR3 coding sequence is TGTGCCAGCTCAGACGGACTTCAAGAGACCCAGTACTTC. The full variable domain, rest sourced from reference TRBV18 and TRBJ2-5, is NAGVMQNPRHLVRRRGQEARLRCSPMKGHSHVYWYRQLPEEGLKFMVYLQKENIIDESGMPKERFSAEFPKEGPSILRIQQVVRGDSAAYFCASSDGLQETQYFGPGTRLLVL.

The gene calls are TRBV6-1 and TRBJ2-3, with 10 bases that match TRBD1. CDR3 length: 15 amino acids. Trimming removed 6 bases from V and 5 bases from J; junction bases left unmatched: 8. Germline CDR1 and CDR2: MNHNS and SASEGT. CDR3 bases: TGTGCCAGCAGCCCGGGACAGGGGTTTGTAGATACGCAGTATTTT. Translated, it gives CASSPGQGFVDTQYF.

This clonotype was counted ten times or more. CDR3 DNA sequence: TGTGCCAGCAGCCCCGGCGGACTAGCGGGTTCCAAATACAATGAGCAGTTCTTC. This codes for CASSPGGLAGSKYNEQFF. The chain is built from TRBV7-9 and TRBJ2-1; 11 bases line up with TRBD2. This CDR3 has 18 residues. V was pared by 5 bases and J by 4 bases, with 13 bases of the junction left unmatched. In germline, CDR1 is SEHNR, CDR2 FQNEAQ (reference sequence).

As concerns this clonotype: A much larger clone sits a single nucleotide away, making a read error possible. V and J are TRBV28 and TRBJ2-7; D unresolved. The last part of the DNA fits TRBJ2-1 better; the J call may be wrong. This CDR3 comprises 13 residues. Germline values: CDR1 MDHEN, CDR2 SYDVKM. The CDR3 region is CASSLSTSYEQFF. The DNA for the CDR3 is TGTGCCAGCAGTTTAAGCACCTCCTACGAGCAGTTCTTC.

This clonotype was detected a few times. The rearrangement links TRBV20-1 to TRBJ2-1; D is unclear. The CDR3 is 12 residues long. The germline gives CDR1 DFQATT, CDR2 SNEGSKA (reference sequence). The germline V and J ends were trimmed by 4 bases and 7 bases, with 11 bases remaining between them. The CDR3: CSATRLRNEQFF. In DNA, the CDR3 is TGCAGTGCTACACGGCTGAGGAATGAGCAGTTCTTC.

This clonotype was seen ten or more times. This rearrangement joins TRBV2 to TRBJ1-1; TRBD1 might be the D (6 bases). CDR3 length: 15 amino acids. Germline CDR1 is SNHLY and CDR2 is FYNNEI. V shed 2 bases and J shed 1 base, with 11 bases lying between them. CDR3 sequence: CASSEPGHSNTEAFF. CDR3 sequence (DNA): TGTGCCAGCAGTGAACCGGGACATTCGAACACTGAAGCTTTCTTT.

The table lists this clonotype with a few counts. The chain joins TRBV24-1 to TRBJ2-1; no reliable D call. CDR1 is KGHDR and CDR2 is SFDVKD in the germline V gene. The V gene lost 3 bases and the J gene lost 3 bases, with 20 bases spanning the gap. The CDR3 sequence is 18 residues long. DNA for the CDR3: TGTGCCACCAGTGATCCTACACCCCCCGCTGGCGTCTACAATGAGCAGTTCTTC. This codes for CATSDPTPPAGVYNEQFF.

This clonotype was observed at least ten times. The rearrangement links TRBV7-9 to TRBJ2-7, with D tentatively TRBD2 (5 bases). V dropped 5 bases and J dropped 5 bases, with 16 bases sitting between them. CDR1 SEHNR and CDR2 FQNEAQ come from the germline V gene (reference sequence). The CDR3 is made up of 14 amino acids. CDR3: CASSRRQNVHEQYF. CDR3 in DNA: TGTGCCAGCAGCCGGAGGCAAAACGTCCACGAGCAGTACTTC.